The 5 T cell receptor beta chains below come from one sample, sequenced in a study of blood T cell repertoires in COVID-19. Clones were sequenced by immunoSEQ multiplex PCR, and TCRdb holds only the in-frame ones, with some missing. The sample records around 140,000 clones, approximately 78% being singletons. Source material: PBMCs or T cells enriched from blood (not recorded which). Every receptor here comes from a woman aged 45-65 years who had recovered from COVID-19.

The chain couples TRBV6-5 to TRBJ2-1; TRBD2 agrees at 7 bases. Germline V CDR1 and CDR2: MNHEY, SVGAGI. Germline trimming cut 5 bases from V and 6 bases from J; bases unmatched to any gene: 10. The CDR3 totals 15 residues. The CDR3 DNA follows: TGTGCCAGCAGTCGACCCCTAGCGGAATTCAATGAGCAGTTCTTC. As protein: CASSRPLAEFNEQFF.

The rearrangement uses TRBV11-2 and TRBJ1-2; D gene uncertain. CDR1 and CDR2 (germline): SGHAT, FQNNGV. There are 13 residues in the CDR3. The V end lost 5 bases, the J end lost 1 base, and 8 bases lay between the germline ends. This chain's CDR3 is CASSDGNNYGYTF. The CDR3 bases are TGTGCCAGCAGCGACGGGAATAACTATGGCTACACCTTC.

The V gene is TRBV6-5, the J gene TRBJ1-6, with 7 bases aligning to TRBD1. The CDR3 length is 12 residues. Looked up from germline, CDR1 is MNHEY and CDR2 is SVGAGI. The V segment lost 8 bases and the J segment 14 bases; nucleotides outside the gene matches: 9. The CDR3 bases are TGTGCCAGCCATGACAGGGCACGGGCCCTCCACTTT. This encodes CASHDRARALHF.

This clone was picked up a small number of times. The V gene is TRBV20-1, the J gene TRBJ1-2; possibly TRBD1 for D (6 bases). The CDR3 consists of 14 residues. V lost 3 bases and J 5 bases, leaving 16 bases between the germline ends. Germline loops: CDR1 DFQATT, CDR2 SNEGSKA (reference sequence). The CDR3 bases are TGCAGTGCTAGTGTAGGGGACAACTTTTATGGCTACACCTTC. Residues: CSASVGDNFYGYTF.

The CDR3 DNA follows: TGTGCCAGCAGCTTAGACGGGGGGCCGCGGAACACCATATATTTT. Translated: CASSLDGGPRNTIYF. V usage is TRBV7-9 and J usage is TRBJ1-3, with a weak D call TRBD1 (6 bases). The CDR3 totals 15 residues. V gave up 1 base and J gave up 7 bases, with 14 bases separating them. Germline-derived CDR1 and CDR2 are SEHNR and FQNEAQ (reference sequence). The entire variable domain, with the rest obtained from reference TRBV7-9 and TRBJ1-3, is as follows: DTGVSQNPRHKITKRGQNVTFRCDPISEHNRLYWYRQTLGQGPEFLTYFQNEAQLEKSRLLSDRFSAERPKGSFSTLEIQRTEQGDSAMYLCASSLDGGPRNTIYFGEGSWLTVV.